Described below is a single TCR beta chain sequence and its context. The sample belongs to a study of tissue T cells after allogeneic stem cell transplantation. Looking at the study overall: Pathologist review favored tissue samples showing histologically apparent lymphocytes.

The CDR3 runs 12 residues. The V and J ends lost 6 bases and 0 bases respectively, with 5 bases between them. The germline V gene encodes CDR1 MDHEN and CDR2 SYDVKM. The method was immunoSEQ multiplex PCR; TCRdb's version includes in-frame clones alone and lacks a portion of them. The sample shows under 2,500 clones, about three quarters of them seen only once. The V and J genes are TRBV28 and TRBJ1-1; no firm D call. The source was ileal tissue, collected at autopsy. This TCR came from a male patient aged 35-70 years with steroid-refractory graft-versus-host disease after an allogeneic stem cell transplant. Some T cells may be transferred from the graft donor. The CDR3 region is CASSIMNTEAFF. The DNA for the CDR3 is TGTGCCAGCAGCATCATGAACACTGAAGCTTTCTTT.